This T cell receptor beta chain was identified during a study of shared clonotypes between healthy human individuals. Of note for this clone: No antigen is known for it. This sample includes further DNA sequences coding for the same CDR3.

Study outcomes and limitations: Across a handful of donors, naive CD4 shared roughly 5.1%, naive CD8 more than 3%, memory CD4 2.3%, memory CD8 about 0.38%. Naive subsets typically showed greater estimated richness than memory subsets.

The protocol was immunoSEQ multiplex PCR, while the TCRdb copy is restricted to in-frame clones and leaves out a portion. The table has about 2 million clones, roughly 96% seen once. Sequenced material: naive CD4+ T cells sorted from blood. Subset noted: CD45RA+ positively selected. This TCR was sampled from a man aged 18 to 35 in good health.

The CDR3 region has the DNA TGCGCCAGCAGCTCGAACACCTACGAGCAGTACTTC. This gives the protein CASSSNTYEQYF. The genes are TRBV5-1 and TRBJ2-7, with D hard to call. The CDR3 contains 12 residues. Germline CDR1 reads SGHRS; CDR2 reads YFSETQ. Trimming removed 3 bases at V and 2 bases at J, with 6 bases between.